The present T cell receptor beta chain was sequenced within a study of blood T cell repertoires in COVID-19. Method: immunoSEQ multiplex PCR; TCRdb's copy keeps in-frame clones and lacks some. The repertoire holds 120,000 to 150,000 clones, with around nine tenths as singletons. The sample comprised peripheral blood. The sequence came from a middle-aged woman with acute or convalescent COVID-19.

CDR3: CASSIRGRGQPQHF. CDR3 DNA sequence: TGTGCCAGCAGCATTAGGGGGCGCGGTCAGCCCCAGCATTTT. The rearrangement joins TRBV7-2 to TRBJ1-5; 7 nucleotides line up with TRBD1. There are 14 residues in the CDR3. The J segment lost 6 bases and the V segment lost 5 bases, leaving 7 bases of the junction unmatched. The germline V gene has CDR1 SGHTA and CDR2 FQGNSA.